Sequencing of this T cell receptor (beta chain) was carried out in a study of T-cell reconstitution after alpha-beta-depleted transplantation in children. The J segment lost 9 bases and the V segment lost 3 bases, leaving 3 bases of the junction unmatched. Looked up from germline, CDR1 is SGHTA and CDR2 is FQGTGA. The CDR3 sequence is 13 residues long. Preparation of the TCRbeta library involved a method that used unique molecular identifiers. TCRdb reprocessed the PCR reads via MiXCR and lists one record per CDR3 protein. The table lists approximately 510,000 distinct CDR3 sequences, around 18% of them singletons.

The rearrangement links TRBV7-3 to TRBJ2-1, with 9 bases identical to TRBD2. The source of this sequence is a human donor who donated a stem cell graft to a child with acute lymphoblastic leukemia. The sequences come from PBMCs from the stem cell graft donor, collected from the stem cell graft. The CDR3 here is CASSFSGSSEQFF. The DNA of the CDR3 is TGTGCCAGCAGCTTTAGCGGGAGTAGTGAGCAGTTCTTC.